The clone carrying this TCR beta chain has a single count. Measured with immunoSEQ multiplex PCR; TCRdb has only the in-frame clones, and not every one. The table lists 350,000 to 400,000 clones, 70% to 90% of them singletons. The CDR3 runs to 14 residues. Germline-derived CDR1 and CDR2 are MNHEY and SVGAGI. Between the trimmed V and J ends, which lost 5 bases and 4 bases, there was a span of 14 bases. The study assigned cohorts using participant-reported clinical history. Donors in Cohort 3 counted as recovered after two negative PCRs, clearance, or symptom resolution. This sample was taken from a study of blood T cell repertoires in COVID-19.

The sequenced sample consisted of PBMCs or T cells enriched from blood (not recorded which). The clonotype was recovered from a woman between 18 and 29 years old who had recovered from COVID-19. The V call is TRBV6-5, the J call TRBJ1-1; tentative D call: TRBD1 (5 bases). CDR3 sequence reads: CASSPPGGGTEAFF. The CDR3 nucleotides are TGTGCCAGCAGTCCCCCGGGGGGAGGCACTGAAGCTTTCTTT.